This passage covers 22 T cell receptor beta chains from one sample sequenced in a study of Ad26.COV2.S vaccination and SARS-CoV-2 variants. TCRdb's copy holds only in-frame clones and misses some; the assay was immunoSEQ multiplex PCR. The sample shows 400,000 to 450,000 clones, around 91% of them seen only once. Treatment defined: 15 to 20 received Ad26.COV2.S at low or high dose, single or two shots; about 5 received placebo; per-sample allocation not given. Specimens were obtained on day 63 following the first vaccine or placebo injection. The sample in question was peripheral blood, obtained in a trial of Ad26.COV2.S vaccine versus placebo. These receptor sequences come from a person aged 18-60 years who received the Ad26.COV2.S COVID-19 vaccine or a placebo.

The rearrangement joins TRBV2 to TRBJ1-1; possibly TRBD1 for D (6 bases). Between the trimmed V and J ends, which lost 2 bases and 6 bases, there was a span of 10 bases. Germline loops: CDR1 SNHLY, CDR2 FYNNEI. The CDR3 has 13 amino acids. CDR3 nucleotides: TGTGCCAGCAGTGAAAAGAGGGGGGCTGAAGCTTTCTTT. As protein: CASSEKRGAEAFF. The whole variable domain, remainder taken from reference TRBV2 and TRBJ1-1, is EPEVTQTPSHQVTQMGQEVILRCVPISNHLYFYWYRQILGQKVEFLVSFYNNEISEKSEIFDDQFSVERPDGSNFTLKIRSTKLEDSAMYFCASSEKRGAEAFFGQGTRLTVV.

The chain has TRBV19 and TRBJ2-7; 9 bases match TRBD2. CDR1 and CDR2 from the germline V gene are LNHDA and SQIVND (reference sequence). V shed 7 bases, J shed 3 bases, and the junction held 10 bases outside the gene matches. The CDR3 is 15 residues long. This chain's CDR3 is CASTPGAGGFYEQYF. CDR3 in DNA: TGTGCCAGTACCCCAGGAGCGGGAGGTTTCTACGAGCAGTACTTC. Supplemented by reference TRBV19 and TRBJ2-7, the full variable domain reads DGGITQSPKYLFRKEGQNVTLSCEQNLNHDAMYWYRQDPGQGLRLIYYSQIVNDFQKGDIAEGYSVSREKKESFPLTVTSAQKNPTAFYLCASTPGAGGFYEQYFGPGTRLTVT.

This clone was seen a single time. The chain combines TRBV28 with TRBJ2-2; D is unclear. Deletions cut 4 bases from V and 6 bases from J, with 3 bases between. From germline, CDR1 is MDHEN and CDR2 SYDVKM. CDR3 size: 11 residues. CDR3 region: CASSWSGELFF. CDR3 DNA sequence: TGTGCCAGCAGTTGGTCCGGGGAGCTGTTTTTT.

The rearrangement links TRBV9 to TRBJ2-6, with D possibly TRBD1 on 5 matching bases. From germline, CDR1 is SGDLS and CDR2 YYNGEE. The CDR3 length is 16 residues. V was shortened by 4 bases and J by 0 bases, with 11 bases between the two germline ends. CDR3 nucleotide sequence: TGTGCCAGCAGCCCATTAGGGGACTCTGGGGCCAACGTCCTGACTTTC. Translated: CASSPLGDSGANVLTF.

The chain combines TRBV28 with TRBJ1-2; TRBD1 matches at 12 bases. Germline trimming cut 4 bases from V and 6 bases from J; bases unmatched to any gene: 3. Germline loops: CDR1 MDHEN, CDR2 SYDVKM. The length of the CDR3 is 14 residues. The CDR3 loop reads CASSWDRGLHGYTF. As DNA, the CDR3 is TGTGCCAGCAGTTGGGACAGGGGGCTTCATGGCTACACCTTC.

This clone was detected only once. The same CDR3 is also encoded by other DNA sequences in this sample. V is TRBV15 and J is TRBJ2-5; possible D gene TRBD1, 5 bases. The CDR3 length is 12 residues. V lost 8 bases and J 2 bases, leaving 9 bases between the germline ends. Germline V lookup: CDR1 LNHNV, CDR2 YYDKDF (reference sequence). The CDR3 DNA is TGTGCCACCGCTAGGGGACAAGAGACCCAGTACTTC. Translating it yields CATARGQETQYF.

The chain joins TRBV9 to TRBJ1-2; 11 nucleotides match TRBD1. The CDR3 is made up of 16 amino acids. The germline gives CDR1 SGDLS, CDR2 YYNGEE. With V trimmed by 2 bases and J by 5 bases, 8 bases remained unmatched. The CDR3 nucleotides read TGTGCCAGCAGCGTGGCACGGACAGGGGGCACTTATGGCTACACCTTC. This sequence encodes CASSVARTGGTYGYTF.

This clone was observed a single time. The genes are TRBV5-6 and TRBJ1-2; perhaps TRBD1 as D (5 bases). The CDR3 runs 11 residues. The V gene lost 6 bases and the J gene lost 5 bases, with 8 bases spanning the gap. Germline assignment: CDR1 SGHDT and CDR2 YYEEEE. The CDR3 DNA reads as TGTGCCAGCATGGGACGATATGGCTACACCTTC. This gives the protein CASMGRYGYTF. The variable domain in full, completed from reference TRBV5-6 and TRBJ1-2, reads DAGVTQSPTHLIKTRGQQVTLRCSPKSGHDTVSWYQQALGQGPQFIFQYYEEEERQRGNFPDRFSGHQFPNYSSELNVNALLLGDSALYLCASMGRYGYTFGSGTRLTVV.

The genes are TRBV3-1 (or the pseudogene TRBV3-2) and TRBJ2-2; 7 bases fit TRBD2. The CDR3 extends over 14 amino acids. Trimming removed 4 bases from V and 6 bases from J; junction bases left unmatched: 5. The germline CDR1 and CDR2 sequences are LGHDT and YNNKEL (reference sequence). The CDR3 sequence is CASSPAGVAGELFF. CDR3 DNA: TGTGCCAGCAGCCCCGCGGGAGTCGCCGGGGAGCTGTTTTTT.

V and J are TRBV23-1 and TRBJ1-1; 10 nucleotides agree with TRBD1. TRBV23-1 carries the ORF label, with uncertain function. V shed 2 bases and J 5 bases; nucleotides not matched to a gene: 14. The CDR3 sequence is 18 residues long. This CDR3 is CASSQGRQGAVSDTEAFF. CDR3 nucleotides: TGCGCCAGCAGTCAAGGTCGACAGGGGGCTGTATCGGATACTGAAGCTTTCTTT.

The chain's CDR3 is CARATSGQTYEQYF. CDR3 DNA: TGTGCCAGGGCGACTAGCGGTCAAACCTACGAGCAGTACTTC. V and J are TRBV27 and TRBJ2-7; 9 positions match TRBD2. The CDR3 consists of 14 residues. Germline lookup yields CDR1 MNHEY and CDR2 SMNVEV (reference sequence). V trimming: 9 bases; J trimming: 2 bases; junction bases outside the gene matches: 8.

V and J are TRBV3-1 (or the pseudogene TRBV3-2) and TRBJ1-5, with D uncertain. The CDR3 runs to 16 residues. V lost 0 bases and J lost 3, with 12 bases in between. The germline CDR1 and CDR2 sequences are LGHDT and YNNKEL (reference sequence). The CDR3 protein is CASSQDPGSNNQPQHF. CDR3 DNA sequence: TGTGCCAGCAGCCAAGATCCCGGCAGTAACAATCAGCCCCAGCATTTT.

The chain has TRBV7-3 and TRBJ2-5; D gene unclear. CDR3 length: 13 residues. Germline loops: CDR1 SGHTA, CDR2 FQGTGA. V was clipped by 1 base and J by 4 bases, with 7 bases between them. CDR3 sequence (DNA): TGTGCCAGCAGCTTAAACCCAACAGAGACCCAGTACTTC. This gives the protein CASSLNPTETQYF.

This chain joins TRBV4-1 and TRBJ2-7; TRBD2 matches at 13 bases. V gave up 4 bases and J gave up 5 bases; unmatched junction bases: 8. The CDR3 is 16 amino acids. In germline, CDR1 is MGHRA, CDR2 YSYEKL. This chain's CDR3 is CASSLPGLAGVNEQYF. In DNA, the CDR3 is TGCGCCAGCAGCCTACCCGGACTAGCGGGAGTAAACGAGCAGTACTTC.

The gene calls are TRBV6-4 and TRBJ2-2; 10 nucleotides agree with TRBD2. With V trimmed by 6 bases and J by 3 bases, 1 base remained unmatched. Germline V lookup: CDR1 MRHNA, CDR2 SNTAGT. The CDR3 runs 14 residues. The CDR3 DNA sequence: TGTGCCAGCAGCGGACTAGCGGACACCGGGGAGCTGTTTTTT. Translated: CASSGLADTGELFF.

This rearrangement joins TRBV3-1 (or the pseudogene TRBV3-2) to TRBJ1-2; D is uncertain. Germline V gives CDR1 LGHDT, CDR2 YNNKEL (reference sequence). The CDR3 loop spans 14 amino acids. Between the trimmed V and J ends, which lost 5 bases and 0 bases, there was a span of 10 bases. CDR3 coding DNA: TGTGCCAGCAGCGCCCAGGTGTCTAACTATGGCTACACCTTC. This gives the protein CASSAQVSNYGYTF.

This clone was seen a single time. The genes are TRBV7-3 and TRBJ2-5, with D hard to call. Germline assignment: CDR1 SGHTA and CDR2 FQGTGA. The CDR3 is 14 residues long. V dropped 3 bases and J dropped 2 bases, with 10 bases sitting between them. The CDR3, as DNA: TGTGCCAGCAGCTTGCAAGGACGGCAAGAGACCCAGTACTTC. This gives the protein CASSLQGRQETQYF.

V is TRBV2 and J is TRBJ1-3; the D is unclear. The CDR3 is 12 residues long. Trimming removed 8 bases from V and 7 bases from J, with 12 bases in between. Germline CDR1 SNHLY, CDR2 FYNNEI. This chain's CDR3 is CASRGSVNTIYF. The DNA of the CDR3 is TGTGCCAGCCGCGGGTCGGTCAACACCATATATTTT.

This clone was detected once. The rearrangement joins TRBV23-1 to TRBJ2-1, with D tentatively TRBD2 (6 bases). TRBV23-1 is identified as an open reading frame with a role that is uncertain. This CDR3 has 16 amino acids. V shed 7 bases and J shed 4 bases, with 20 bases lying between them. CDR3 coding DNA: TGCGCCAGCACCCGTGGGGCGGGGATCGGGTACAATGAGCAGTTCTTC. Its protein product is CASTRGAGIGYNEQFF.

The gene calls are TRBV9 and TRBJ1-2; TRBD1 is a possible D gene (6 bases). Germline assignment: CDR1 SGDLS and CDR2 YYNGEE. The CDR3 has 13 amino acids. Between the trimmed V and J ends, which lost 2 bases and 8 bases, there was a span of 13 bases. This CDR3 reads CASSVPGTHGYTF. The CDR3 nucleotides read TGTGCCAGCAGCGTTCCCGGGACACACGGCTACACCTTC.

The table lists this clone with a count of one. V gene TRBV7-9 combines with J gene TRBJ2-5, with 8 bases matching TRBD1. This CDR3 region has 17 residues. V was clipped by 1 base and J by 5 bases; unmatched bases: 12. The germline V gene has CDR1 SEHNR and CDR2 FQNEAQ (reference sequence). The CDR3 spells CASSLGDRGRGLETQYF. For the CDR3, the DNA is TGTGCCAGCAGCTTAGGTGACCGGGGCAGGGGGCTTGAGACCCAGTACTTC.

This clone was seen more than once but under ten times. The chain couples TRBV28 to TRBJ2-1; 9 bases are a match to TRBD1. The germline gives CDR1 MDHEN, CDR2 SYDVKM. J lost 10 bases, V lost 5 bases, and 6 bases had no gene match. The CDR3 runs to 13 residues. Here the CDR3 reads CASSGTGYLEQFF. CDR3 sequence (DNA): TGTGCCAGCAGTGGGACAGGGTATTTGGAGCAGTTCTTC.